This entry lists 27 T cell receptor beta chains sequenced from one sample in a study of T cell responses to AZD1222 COVID-19 vaccine. Assay: immunoSEQ multiplex PCR; the TCRdb copy retains only in-frame clones and omits some. The sample lists 90,000 to 110,000 clones, around 76% occurring once. The sequencing used peripheral blood, collected on day 0 of AZD1222 vaccination. These TCRs come from an adult in good health.

The chain recombines TRBV5-5 with TRBJ1-2; D gene uncertain. The CDR3 consists of 15 residues. CDR1 and CDR2 (germline): SGHKS, YYEKEE (reference sequence). Between the trimmed V and J ends, which lost 0 bases and 3 bases, there was a span of 12 bases. The CDR3 region is CASSLEALRDYGYTF. The CDR3 DNA reads as TGTGCCAGCAGCTTGGAGGCCCTACGGGACTATGGCTACACCTTC.

This chain joins TRBV7-9 and TRBJ2-1; 10 bases are a match to TRBD1. CDR1 is SEHNR, CDR2 FQNEAQ, per germline (reference sequence). The CDR3 consists of 13 residues. Trimming removed 4 bases from V and 9 bases from J; junction bases left unmatched: 3. The CDR3 is CASSWGTGAEQFF. For the CDR3, the DNA is TGTGCCAGCAGCTGGGGGACAGGGGCTGAGCAGTTCTTC.

The V call is TRBV4-1, the J call TRBJ2-3, with 7 bases that match TRBD1. With V trimmed by 4 bases and J by 2 bases, 12 bases remained unmatched. The length of the CDR3 is 17 residues. Germline CDR1 and CDR2: MGHRA and YSYEKL. CDR3 in amino acids: CASSLLPEGAFTDTQYF. CDR3 in DNA: TGCGCCAGCAGCCTCCTCCCCGAGGGGGCGTTCACAGATACGCAGTATTTT.

CDR3 sequence reads: CASSPVGEVEAFF. The CDR3 DNA is TGTGCCAGCAGTCCCGTTGGGGAGGTGGAAGCTTTCTTT. The V call is TRBV27, the J call TRBJ1-1; D ambiguous. Between the trimmed V and J ends, which lost 5 bases and 8 bases, there was a span of 15 bases. The CDR3 has 13 residues. Germline values: CDR1 MNHEY, CDR2 SMNVEV (reference sequence).

The gene calls are TRBV12-3 or TRBV12-4 and TRBJ2-1; no clear D gene. The CDR3 is 13 amino acids. The V end was cut by 6 bases, the J end by 1 base, with 7 bases between. CDR3: CASSLFSYNEQFF. Written as DNA, the CDR3 is TGTGCCAGCAGCTTGTTTTCCTACAATGAGCAGTTCTTC.

The chain links TRBV10-3 to TRBJ2-7; D is undetermined. There are 11 residues in the CDR3. Germline-derived CDR1 and CDR2 are ENHRY and SYGVKD. V was clipped by 5 bases and J by 2 bases, with 4 bases between them. The CDR3 nucleotides are TGTGCCATCAGTAATGCCTACGAGCAGTACTTC. Translation gives CAISNAYEQYF.

This clone was seen only once. This chain uses TRBV7-7 with TRBJ2-2; 11 positions agree with TRBD1. The CDR3 contains 18 residues. Germline assignment: CDR1 SSHAT and CDR2 FNYEAQ (reference sequence). Germline trimming cut 5 bases from V and 6 bases from J; bases unmatched to any gene: 14. In DNA, the CDR3 is TGTGCCAGCAGCCCCACAACCGGGACAGGGGGAGTGGCCGGGGAGCTGTTTTTT. Translated, it gives CASSPTTGTGGVAGELFF.

The chain couples TRBV6-2 or TRBV6-3 to TRBJ2-5; D not resolved. Trimming pared 0 bases from V and 5 bases from J, leaving 13 bases between. CDR3 length equals 15 residues. Germline CDR1 is MNHEY and CDR2 is SVGEGT. The CDR3 region is CASSYSIRLIETQYF. CDR3 nucleotides: TGTGCCAGCAGTTACTCGATCAGGCTCATCGAGACCCAGTACTTC.

The chain is built from TRBV25-1 and TRBJ1-1, with no clear D. The germline CDR1 and CDR2 sequences are MGHDK and SYGVNS. The CDR3 is 18 residues long. V was clipped by 2 bases and J by 2 bases, with 21 bases between them. The CDR3 is CASSERSSHPRGNTEAFF. CDR3 nucleotides: TGTGCCAGCAGTGAACGTAGTTCCCACCCCCGAGGTAACACTGAAGCTTTCTTT.

The CDR3 region has the DNA TGTGCCAGCAGTGACTACTCCTATAATTCACCCCTCCACTTT. Encoded protein: CASSDYSYNSPLHF. This chain uses TRBV25-1 with TRBJ1-6, with D hard to call. V was shortened by 3 bases and J by 0 bases, with 3 bases between the two germline ends. CDR3 length: 14 amino acids. Germline V gene sequence: CDR1 MGHDK, CDR2 SYGVNS. Full variable domain (remainder filled in from reference TRBV25-1 and TRBJ1-6): EADIYQTPRYLVIGTGKKITLECSQTMGHDKMYWYQQDPGMELHLIHYSYGVNSTEKGDLSSESTVSRIRTEHFPLTLESARPSHTSQYLCASSDYSYNSPLHFGNGTRLTVT.

V and J are TRBV9 and TRBJ2-2, with 7 bases aligning to TRBD2. J gave up 2 bases and V 1 base, and 5 bases lay outside the gene matches. In germline, CDR1 is SGDLS, CDR2 YYNGEE. CDR3 size: 16 residues. The CDR3 region is CASSVRLADNTGELFF. The CDR3 coding sequence is TGTGCCAGCAGCGTACGGCTAGCGGATAACACCGGGGAGCTGTTTTTT.

The chain has TRBV7-2 and TRBJ2-1, with D unresolved. V dropped 3 bases and J dropped 3 bases, with 15 bases sitting between them. There are 16 residues in the CDR3. Per the germline V gene, CDR1 is SGHTA and CDR2 is FQGNSA. The CDR3 nucleotides are TGTGCCAGCAGCTTCCGCCCCTCGGCCGGCTACAATGAGCAGTTCTTC. Translation gives CASSFRPSAGYNEQFF.

The rearrangement uses TRBV6-5 and TRBJ2-2; 7 bases match TRBD1. Unmatched junction bases numbered 7, after V lost 7 bases and J lost 5 bases. Germline assignment: CDR1 MNHEY and CDR2 SVGAGI. The CDR3 has 14 residues. The CDR3 loop reads CASTPSTGTGELFF. The DNA for the CDR3 is TGTGCCAGCACCCCCTCGACAGGGACCGGGGAGCTGTTTTTT.

This CDR3 reads CASSILQTQLAGELFF. DNA of the CDR3: TGTGCCAGTAGTATCCTCCAGACCCAGCTCGCCGGGGAGCTGTTTTTT. The genes are TRBV19 and TRBJ2-2; no firm D call. V shed 3 bases and J shed 6 bases, with 17 bases lying between them. The V gene's germline CDR1 is LNHDA and CDR2 SQIVND (reference sequence). This CDR3 contains 16 residues.

The genes are TRBV27 and TRBJ2-1; 10 bases are a match to TRBD2. The CDR3 length is 15 residues. CDR1 MNHEY and CDR2 SMNVEV come from the germline V gene (reference sequence). Trimming removed 7 bases from V and 6 bases from J; junction bases left unmatched: 9. CDR3 bases: TGTGCCAGCAAGAGCGGGGGGGCATACGGCAATGAGCAGTTCTTC. It specifies CASKSGGAYGNEQFF.

The chain couples TRBV7-2 to TRBJ1-5; 7 nucleotides match TRBD1. Germline trimming cut 5 bases from V and 1 base from J; bases unmatched to any gene: 11. The germline CDR1 and CDR2 sequences are SGHTA and FQGNSA. This CDR3 spans 17 amino acids. The CDR3 loop is CASSHRTGDESNQPQHF. The CDR3 nucleotides are TGTGCCAGCAGCCATAGGACAGGAGACGAGAGCAATCAGCCCCAGCATTTT.

This clone was seen a few times. The chain couples TRBV28 to TRBJ1-2, with TRBD1 matching over 8 bases. Trimming removed 3 bases from V and 7 bases from J; junction bases left unmatched: 4. Per germline, CDR1 MDHEN and CDR2 SYDVKM. The CDR3 has 13 residues. The CDR3 DNA is TGTGCCAGCAGTTTGGGACAGGTTGGTGGCTACACCTTC. This sequence encodes CASSLGQVGGYTF.

Details on this clone: This sample also contains other DNA sequences that code for the same CDR3. The chain carries TRBV20-1 and TRBJ2-7; D not certain. The CDR3 is 11 amino acids. With 1 base removed from V and 3 bases from J, the gap between germline ends came to 4 bases. CDR1 DFQATT and CDR2 SNEGSKA come from the germline V gene (reference sequence). CDR3 protein: CSARGGYEQYF. The CDR3 coding sequence is TGCAGTGCTAGAGGGGGCTACGAGCAGTACTTC.

This clone was detected only once. This rearrangement joins TRBV27 to TRBJ2-7; 10 positions match TRBD1. The J segment lost 7 bases and the V segment lost 6 bases, leaving 24 bases of the junction unmatched. The CDR3 totals 19 residues. Germline assignment: CDR1 MNHEY and CDR2 SMNVEV (reference sequence). The CDR3 protein is CASSPRQGAALAYRWEQYF. The CDR3 DNA sequence: TGTGCCAGCAGCCCAAGACAGGGGGCAGCCCTGGCGTATCGGTGGGAGCAGTACTTC.

The sample holds one count of this clone. This chain links TRBV12-5 with TRBJ2-7; weak D call: TRBD1 (5 bases). The CDR3 has 15 amino acids. Germline values: CDR1 LGHNT, CDR2 FRNRAP. V was shortened by 1 base and J by 5 bases, with 15 bases between the two germline ends. This CDR3 is CASGLGSAGFNEQYF. The CDR3 nucleotides are TGTGCTAGTGGTTTGGGTTCGGCAGGGTTTAACGAGCAGTACTTC.

This clone was seen just once. The rearrangement uses TRBV21-1 and TRBJ2-7; whether TRBD1, the table's D call, matches the DNA was not checked. TRBV21-1 is a listed pseudogene. There are 14 residues in the CDR3. The CDR3 loop is CASSIGTNSYEQYF. For the CDR3, the DNA is TGTGCCAGCAGCATTGGGACAAACTCCTACGAGCAGTACTTC.

This chain links TRBV27 with TRBJ2-4; 10 nucleotides align to TRBD1. The CDR3 is 15 amino acids. Trimming cost V 5 bases and J 1 base; bases outside gene matches: 2. Germline CDR1 MNHEY, CDR2 SMNVEV (reference sequence). The DNA for the CDR3 is TGTGCCAGCAGTGGGACAGGGGTGGCCAAAAACATTCAGTACTTC. Its protein is CASSGTGVAKNIQYF.

The V call is TRBV5-1, the J call TRBJ2-7; no clear D. V lost 4 bases, J lost 2 bases, and 13 bases lay in between. Germline V gene lookup returns CDR1 SGHRS and CDR2 YFSETQ. The CDR3 contains 14 residues. In DNA form, the CDR3 reads TGCGCCAGCAGCCCAAACCCTCTCCCCTACGAGCAGTACTTC. It translates to CASSPNPLPYEQYF.

This chain uses TRBV6-1 with TRBJ2-6; D unresolved. The length of the CDR3 is 14 residues. V lost 2 bases to trimming and J lost 2 bases, with 4 bases between them. Germline CDR1 MNHNS, CDR2 SASEGT. CDR3: CASSELAGANVLTF. CDR3 coding DNA: TGTGCCAGCAGTGAACTAGCTGGGGCCAACGTCCTGACTTTC.

This chain links TRBV6-1 with TRBJ1-2; 10 positions match TRBD1. This CDR3 is 16 amino acids long. From germline, CDR1 is MNHNS and CDR2 SASEGT. J gave up 7 bases and V 0 bases, and 8 bases lay outside the gene matches. DNA of the CDR3: TGTGCCAGCAGTGAAGCTGGGTGGGACAGGGGACGTGGCTACACCTTC. Its translation is CASSEAGWDRGRGYTF.

J is TRBJ1-5 and V is TRBV19; D uncertain. The germline gives CDR1 LNHDA, CDR2 SQIVND (reference sequence). V dropped 9 bases and J dropped 0 bases, with 24 bases sitting between them. The CDR3 has 18 residues. The CDR3 DNA follows: TGTGCCAGCGGGCCCTGGACGGATTCTTTTTATAGCAATCAGCCCCAGCATTTT. Amino acid sequence: CASGPWTDSFYSNQPQHF.

The chain recombines TRBV19 with TRBJ2-5; no definite D call. This CDR3 comprises 13 residues. Per germline, CDR1 LNHDA and CDR2 SQIVND (reference sequence). Deletions cut 5 bases from V and 2 bases from J, with 9 bases between. CDR3 bases: TGTGCCAGTAGTGGGTCGGATCAAGAGACCCAGTACTTC. Translating gives CASSGSDQETQYF.